These 29 T cell receptor beta chains share one sample of origin, sequenced in a study of cytomegalovirus exposure and HLA in healthy donors. Assay: immunoSEQ multiplex PCR; the TCRdb copy retains only in-frame clones and omits some. The table has 90,000 to 140,000 clones, 86% seen once. The sample comprised PBMCs. These TCRs come from a young woman in good health and CMV-seropositive.

The CDR3 nucleotides are TGTGCCAGCAACCCGGGGGGGATTGAGCAGTTCTTC. Its protein is CASNPGGIEQFF. This sequence joins TRBV9 and TRBJ2-1; the match to TRBD2 covers 8 bases. The CDR3 length is 12 residues. The V gene's germline CDR1 is SGDLS and CDR2 YYNGEE. J lost 9 bases, V lost 6 bases, and 5 bases had no gene match.

The chain links TRBV6-1 to TRBJ2-7; 8 bases are shared with TRBD2. V trimming: 2 bases; J trimming: 3 bases; junction bases outside the gene matches: 6. The CDR3 is 15 amino acids. Per germline, CDR1 MNHNS and CDR2 SASEGT. In nucleotides, the CDR3 is TGTGCCAGCAGTGAACCTCTAGCGGGCCGCTACGAGCAGTACTTC. It codes for CASSEPLAGRYEQYF.

V usage is TRBV5-1 and J usage is TRBJ1-1, with 9 positions matching TRBD1. The CDR3 spans 12 residues. V shed 4 bases and J 8 bases; nucleotides not matched to a gene: 3. Germline V gene lookup returns CDR1 SGHRS and CDR2 YFSETQ. CDR3 DNA sequence: TGCGCCAGCAGCCGACAGGGGGTCGAAGCTTTCTTT. It codes for CASSRQGVEAFF.

The chain joins TRBV7-9 to TRBJ2-7; 9 bases are shared with TRBD1. The CDR3 runs 14 residues. Germline CDR1 is SEHNR and CDR2 is FQNEAQ (reference sequence). J gave up 5 bases and V 5 bases, and 7 bases lay outside the gene matches. CDR3 coding DNA: TGTGCCAGCAGCCTCGACAGGGGGTGGGACGAGCAGTACTTC. Protein: CASSLDRGWDEQYF.

The chain combines TRBV5-4 with TRBJ1-3; a possible D gene is TRBD1 (5 bases). Germline CDR1 is SGHNT and CDR2 is YYREEE (reference sequence). CDR3 size: 19 residues. Trimming removed 3 bases at V and 3 bases at J, with 25 bases between. The CDR3 sequence is CASSYTSTVPLPGGNTIYF. CDR3 nucleotide sequence: TGTGCCAGCAGCTACACGTCGACAGTCCCCCTACCAGGTGGAAACACCATATATTTT.

This clone has only one observation. One end of the junction does not line up with germline, which may come from a read error. The chain couples TRBV7-2 to TRBJ2-3, with D perhaps TRBD2 (6 bases). The CDR3 is made up of 11 amino acids. Germline assignment: CDR1 SGHTA and CDR2 FQGNSA. In nucleotides, the CDR3 is TGTGCCAGCAGCCCTGGGAGGCTTAGGAATTTT. This encodes CASSPGRLRNF.

V is TRBV4-1 and J is TRBJ1-1; 7 nucleotides match TRBD1. V lost 4 bases to trimming and J lost 7 bases; unmatched junction nucleotides: 12. CDR3 length equals 15 residues. Germline values: CDR1 MGHRA, CDR2 YSYEKL. CDR3 DNA: TGCGCCAGCAGCCGGCTGACAGGGAAAAGAAGTGAAGCTTTCTTT. It codes for CASSRLTGKRSEAFF.

The gene calls are TRBV13 and TRBJ2-1, with 12 bases lining up with TRBD2. This CDR3 has 15 amino acids. Germline-derived CDR1 and CDR2 are PRHDT and FYEKMQ (reference sequence). The V and J ends lost 3 bases and 9 bases, in that order; junction bases with no gene match: 6. CDR3: CASSFWTSGVLEQFF. For the CDR3, the DNA is TGTGCCAGCAGCTTCTGGACTAGCGGGGTGCTTGAGCAGTTCTTC.

As DNA, the CDR3 is TGTGCCAGCAGCTCCTCCGGACTAGCCTACATGGAGAGCTCCTACGAGCAGTACTTC. This sequence encodes CASSSSGLAYMESSYEQYF. The chain is built from TRBV9 and TRBJ2-7; 8 bases agree with TRBD2. Trimming at V came to 4 bases and at J to 0 bases, leaving 18 bases not matched to a gene. CDR1 is SGDLS and CDR2 is YYNGEE in the germline V gene. There are 19 residues in the CDR3.

J is TRBJ1-2 and V is TRBV5-1; D is unresolved. Germline loops: CDR1 SGHRS, CDR2 YFSETQ. The CDR3 length is 12 residues. Trimming stripped 4 bases from V and 3 bases from J, with 7 bases between. The chain's CDR3 is CASSRTDYGYTF. CDR3 coding DNA: TGCGCCAGCAGCAGAACAGACTATGGCTACACCTTC.

The sample holds a few counts of this clone. The CDR3 coding sequence is TGTGCTAGTGGTTTGGTAACGGGACAGGGTAAGAATGGCTACACCTTC. It yields the protein CASGLVTGQGKNGYTF. The chain links TRBV12-5 to TRBJ1-2; 9 bases are a match to TRBD1. The CDR3 has 16 amino acids. Germline V gene sequence: CDR1 LGHNT, CDR2 FRNRAP. V was clipped by 0 bases and J by 6 bases; unmatched bases: 8.

A word on this clone: Being one base from a much bigger clone, this may be a read error. This same CDR3 is encoded by further DNA sequences in the sample. This rearrangement joins TRBV28 to TRBJ1-2; D call uncertain. Germline CDR1 MDHEN, CDR2 SYDVKM. Trimming pared 2 bases from V and 2 bases from J, leaving 6 bases between. The CDR3 has 13 residues. CDR3 nucleotides: TGTGCCAGCAGTTTAACGGGGAACTATGGCTACACCTTC. It is translated as CASSLTGNYGYTF.

The gene calls are TRBV15 and TRBJ2-7, with unresolved D. Trimming stripped 0 bases from V and 3 bases from J, with 6 bases between. The CDR3 loop spans 13 amino acids. Germline values: CDR1 LNHNV, CDR2 YYDKDF (reference sequence). The CDR3: CATSRDFSYEQYF. The DNA of the CDR3 is TGTGCCACCAGCAGAGATTTCAGCTACGAGCAGTACTTC.

In this sample, this clone turned up a few times. The J gene is TRBJ1-2, the V gene TRBV10-3, with TRBD1 matching over 8 bases. This CDR3 is built from 13 residues. V dropped 10 bases and J dropped 2; count of bases not matched to a gene: 6. In germline, CDR1 is ENHRY, CDR2 SYGVKD. The CDR3 sequence: CASSDRENYGYTF. The CDR3 coding sequence is TGTGCCAGTTCGGACAGGGAGAACTATGGCTACACCTTC.

The chain combines TRBV5-1 with TRBJ2-3, with 9 bases identical to TRBD2. This CDR3 is 15 amino acids long. The junction had 1 base not matched to a gene; V was cut back by 2 bases and J by 0 bases. Germline CDR1 and CDR2: SGHRS and YFSETQ. CDR3 bases: TGCGCCAGCAGCTTTAGCGGGGGAAGCACAGATACGCAGTATTTT. Translated, it gives CASSFSGGSTDTQYF.

The table lists this clone with a count of one. The chain recombines TRBV28 with TRBJ2-7; D call uncertain. CDR3 size: 15 residues. The germline V gene encodes CDR1 MDHEN and CDR2 SYDVKM. V lost 4 bases, J lost 3 bases, and 16 bases lay in between. The CDR3 bases are TGTGCCAGCAGTTCGCCGCCCCCCTCGGGCTACGAGCAGTACTTC. It encodes CASSSPPPSGYEQYF.

This sequence joins TRBV5-1 and TRBJ2-5, with D perhaps matching TRBD2 (7 bases). Germline V gene sequence: CDR1 SGHRS, CDR2 YFSETQ. CDR3 length: 15 amino acids. Trimming took 4 bases from V and 5 from J, leaving 18 bases between them. As DNA, the CDR3 is TGCGCCAGCAGCCAGTCCGGGGGGCTGAGGGAGACCCAGTACTTC. It codes for CASSQSGGLRETQYF.

The gene calls are TRBV4-2 and TRBJ1-4; D gene ambiguous. The V gene's germline CDR1 is LGHNA and CDR2 YNFKEQ. The CDR3 is made up of 17 amino acids. V was pared by 0 bases and J by 0 bases, with 11 bases between. The CDR3 protein is CASSQEGGRPTNEKLFF. The CDR3 DNA reads TGTGCCAGCAGCCAAGAAGGAGGGCGTCCAACTAATGAAAAACTGTTTTTT.

The V call is TRBV7-3, the J call TRBJ2-1; 12 bases agree with TRBD2. The J segment lost 4 bases and the V segment lost 4 bases, leaving 2 bases of the junction unmatched. This CDR3 has 15 amino acids. The germline gives CDR1 SGHTA, CDR2 FQGTGA. The CDR3, as DNA: TGTGCCAGCAGCTCGGGACTAGCGGGTTACAATGAGCAGTTCTTC. This sequence encodes CASSSGLAGYNEQFF. The full variable domain, completed using reference TRBV7-3 and TRBJ2-1, is GAGVSQTPSNKVTEKGKYVELRCDPISGHTALYWYRQSLGQGPEFLIYFQGTGAADDSGLPNDRFFAVRPEGSVSTLKIQRTERGDSAVYLCASSSGLAGYNEQFFGPGTRLTVL.

The rearrangement links TRBV5-4 to TRBJ2-5; 10 bases agree with TRBD1. Germline V gene sequence: CDR1 SGHNT, CDR2 YYREEE (reference sequence). The CDR3 has 15 residues. With 0 bases clipped from V and 9 bases from J, the junction kept 8 bases outside the gene matches. For the CDR3, the DNA is TGTGCCAGCAGCTTGGCCTCGGGACAGGGGAGGCCCCAGTACTTC. Its protein product is CASSLASGQGRPQYF.

This clone has more than one count but fewer than ten. The chain is built from TRBV23-1 and TRBJ1-5; D perhaps matches TRBD1 (5 bases). TRBV23-1 is recorded as an ORF, its role being uncertain. The CDR3 contains 12 residues. V was clipped by 2 bases and J by 6 bases, with 5 bases between them. The CDR3 DNA reads TGCGCCAGCAGTCAACAGGGTCAGCCCCAGCATTTT. Protein sequence: CASSQQGQPQHF.

V is TRBV9 and J is TRBJ1-2; unclear D gene. The length of the CDR3 is 11 residues. The V gene lost 4 bases and the J gene lost 1 base, with 2 bases spanning the gap. Germline values: CDR1 SGDLS, CDR2 YYNGEE. CDR3: CASSHNYGYTF. CDR3 nucleotides: TGTGCCAGCAGCCATAACTATGGCTACACCTTC.

The chain recombines TRBV9 with TRBJ1-2; 7 nucleotides match TRBD1. The V and J ends lost 0 bases and 8 bases, in that order; junction bases with no gene match: 4. The CDR3 has 13 residues. Per germline, CDR1 SGDLS and CDR2 YYNGEE. Here the CDR3 DNA reads TGTGCCAGCAGCGTAGAAATAGGGGGCGGCTACACCTTC. It encodes CASSVEIGGGYTF.

The chain carries TRBV11-3 and TRBJ2-3, with a tentative D call TRBD2 (5 bases). Trimming took off 8 bases at V and 0 bases at J, with 15 bases between the two ends. CDR1 is SGHNT and CDR2 is YENEEA in the germline V gene. The CDR3 spans 15 residues. This chain's CDR3 is CASGETGISTDTQYF. CDR3 DNA: TGTGCCAGCGGAGAGACGGGGATCAGCACAGATACGCAGTATTTT.

J is TRBJ1-5 and V is TRBV19, with D perhaps matching TRBD1 (5 bases). The CDR3 totals 13 residues. V was trimmed by 0 bases and J by 11 bases, leaving 11 bases between them. Germline V CDR1 and CDR2: LNHDA, SQIVND (reference sequence). The CDR3 loop reads CASSIDWGGSQHF. CDR3 in DNA: TGTGCCAGTAGTATAGATTGGGGGGGGTCCCAGCATTTT.

The chain combines TRBV6-1 with TRBJ1-4; D may be TRBD1 (5 bases). The CDR3 length is 15 residues. The V end lost 1 base, the J end lost 0 bases, and 6 bases lay between the germline ends. The germline gives CDR1 MNHNS, CDR2 SASEGT. CDR3 coding DNA: TGTGCCAGCAGTGAAGGGGGCACAACTAATGAAAAACTGTTTTTT. Translation: CASSEGGTTNEKLFF.

The chain employs TRBV9 and TRBJ2-1; TRBD2 matches at 7 bases. This CDR3 contains 15 residues. The germline V gene encodes CDR1 SGDLS and CDR2 YYNGEE. Trimming at V came to 4 bases and at J to 0 bases, leaving 4 bases not matched to a gene. The CDR3 loop reads CASSIGGSSYNEQFF. CDR3 sequence (DNA): TGTGCCAGCAGCATCGGCGGGAGCTCCTACAATGAGCAGTTCTTC.

The chain carries TRBV5-1 and TRBJ1-1; the D is unclear. Germline-derived CDR1 and CDR2 are SGHRS and YFSETQ. Trimming took 4 bases from V and 0 from J, leaving 13 bases between them. The length of the CDR3 is 15 residues. The CDR3, as DNA: TGCGCCAGCAGCCGCCTGGAGGTGGTGAACACTGAAGCTTTCTTT. It is translated as CASSRLEVVNTEAFF.

The rearrangement joins TRBV11-2 to TRBJ2-3; D ambiguous. Germline CDR1 and CDR2: SGHAT and FQNNGV. The ends were cut back, 5 bases at V and 1 base at J, with 16 bases in the middle. The CDR3 has 16 residues. This CDR3 reads CASSHRATKRTDTQYF. Here the CDR3 DNA reads TGTGCCAGCAGCCATCGAGCGACGAAACGCACAGATACGCAGTATTTT.